This T cell receptor (beta chain) was observed in a study of glioma-infiltrating T cells after dendritic cell vaccination. Before vaccination, two weeks after the third vaccination, and at progression, PBMC were collected. Per the germline V gene, CDR1 is MNHEY and CDR2 is SMNVEV (reference sequence). This CDR3 comprises 18 residues. The ends lost 5 bases at V and 7 bases at J; junction bases unmatched: 22. General study results and limits: Complete blood and tumor specimen sets were limited to few patients.

Input was about 2 ug genomic DNA, or all available if less. Only in-frame clones appear in the TCRdb table, and some are missing; sequencing was by immunoSEQ multiplex PCR. Of 45,000 to 50,000 clones in the sample, less than 90% were seen once. Remarks on this clone: Its antigen is unidentified.

Sequenced material: blood, taken before dendritic cell vaccination. The chain couples TRBV27 to TRBJ2-7, with 8 bases fitting TRBD2. The origin of this receptor is a human donor with glioblastoma. The CDR3 reads CASSLRTMASGPRREQYF. CDR3 coding DNA: TGTGCCAGCAGTCTAAGGACGATGGCTAGCGGGCCCAGACGGGAGCAGTACTTC.